This note documents a single T cell receptor (beta chain) sequence. Method: immunoSEQ multiplex PCR; TCRdb's copy keeps in-frame clones and lacks some. The sample lists 80,000 to 100,000 clones, 82% seen once, with 3.4% in the top ten. This sample stems from a study of radiotherapy plus CTLA-4 blockade in lung cancer. In chemo-refractory metastatic non-small-cell lung cancer, patients got ipilimumab CTLA-4 blockade together with focal radiation. The receptor was derived from a human donor with non-small cell lung cancer who had a partial response to radiotherapy plus ipilimumab. The sequencing here drew on peripheral blood, taken from a patient treated with radiotherapy plus ipilimumab.

The CDR3 region is CASRRYGTGVGEQYF. The CDR3 region has the DNA TGTGCCAGCAGGAGATATGGGACAGGGGTCGGCGAGCAGTACTTC. The chain has TRBV6-1 and TRBJ2-7; TRBD1 matches at 10 bases. The CDR3 is 15 amino acids. J was trimmed by 6 bases and V by 6 bases; bases with no gene match: 11. Per germline, CDR1 MNHNS and CDR2 SASEGT.